The rows below give T cell receptor beta chains drawn from one sample of a study of cytomegalovirus exposure and HLA in healthy donors. Here immunoSEQ multiplex PCR was the method, and the copy in TCRdb shows in-frame clones only, minus some. The sample has around 200,000 clones, 80% seen once. Sequencing was done on a sample of PBMCs. These receptor sequences come from a boy aged 5 to 17 in good health and CMV-seronegative. The CDR3 runs from the conserved cysteine through the conserved F or W. The order of the fields is CDR3 protein, CDR3 DNA, clone size, J gene, D gene, V gene. D genes are given only for firm matches. A clone size is listed for some rows: how often the clone was seen (once, few, many), or a class if it is expanded.

CASSELAGGPYNEQFF TGTGCCAGCAGTGAATTAGCGGGAGGGCCCTACAATGAGCAGTTCTTC NA TRBJ2-1 TRBD2 TRBV2
CASSFSGTGVLLDGYTF TGTGCCAGCAGCTTTTCCGGGACAGGGGTTCTATTGGATGGCTACACCTTC NA TRBJ1-2 TRBD1 TRBV5-4
CASSLVGGDTEAFF TGCGCCAGCAGCTTGGTCGGGGGTGACACTGAAGCTTTCTTT NA TRBJ1-1 NA TRBV5-1
CASSVGGNYGYTF TGTGCCAGCAGCGTAGGCGGTAACTATGGCTACACCTTC NA TRBJ1-2 NA TRBV9
CAISVAGGLANEKLFF TGTGCCATCAGTGTTGCAGGGGGCTTGGCTAATGAAAAACTGTTTTTT NA TRBJ1-4 TRBD1 TRBV10-3
CASSDGTSGGADTQYF TGTGCCAGCAGTGACGGGACTAGCGGGGGGGCAGATACGCAGTATTTT few TRBJ2-3 TRBD2 TRBV6-4
CASSRGGSLYEQYF TGTGCCAGCAGTCGTGGCGGCAGCCTCTACGAGCAGTACTTC NA TRBJ2-7 NA TRBV7-2
CASSPTGGNYGYTF TGTGCCAGCTCACCTACAGGGGGGAACTATGGCTACACCTTC once TRBJ1-2 TRBD1 TRBV18
CASSIILRGNQPQHF TGTGCCAGTAGTATTATCCTCCGTGGCAATCAGCCCCAGCATTTT few TRBJ1-5 NA TRBV19
CSVDKRGGSNEQFF TGCAGCGTTGATAAGCGGGGGGGCAGTAATGAGCAGTTCTTC NA TRBJ2-1 TRBD2 TRBV29-1
CASSSDRRANYGYTF TGTGCCAGTAGTTCCGACAGGCGAGCCAACTATGGCTACACCTTC NA TRBJ1-2 NA TRBV19
CASSSNRGETQYF TGTGCCAGCAGTTCAAACAGGGGAGAGACCCAGTACTTC NA TRBJ2-5 TRBD1 TRBV6-1
CASSQDLEGGSSYNEQFF TGCGCCAGCAGCCAAGATTTGGAGGGGGGGAGCTCCTACAATGAGCAGTTCTTC NA TRBJ2-1 NA TRBV4-3
CASSQDLRRGGYTF TGTGCCAGCAGCCAAGATCTAAGACGGGGAGGCTACACCTTC few TRBJ1-2 NA TRBV4-2
CASSLMWGDTQYF TGTGCCAGCAGCTTAATGTGGGGCGATACGCAGTATTTT NA TRBJ2-3 NA TRBV7-3
CASAGTGTGEQYF TGTGCCAGCGCCGGGACAGGGACAGGCGAGCAGTACTTC NA TRBJ2-7 TRBD1 TRBV2
CASSQQLAGGSYNEQFF TGTGCCAGCAGCCAACAACTAGCGGGAGGCTCCTACAATGAGCAGTTCTTC NA TRBJ2-1 TRBD2 TRBV14